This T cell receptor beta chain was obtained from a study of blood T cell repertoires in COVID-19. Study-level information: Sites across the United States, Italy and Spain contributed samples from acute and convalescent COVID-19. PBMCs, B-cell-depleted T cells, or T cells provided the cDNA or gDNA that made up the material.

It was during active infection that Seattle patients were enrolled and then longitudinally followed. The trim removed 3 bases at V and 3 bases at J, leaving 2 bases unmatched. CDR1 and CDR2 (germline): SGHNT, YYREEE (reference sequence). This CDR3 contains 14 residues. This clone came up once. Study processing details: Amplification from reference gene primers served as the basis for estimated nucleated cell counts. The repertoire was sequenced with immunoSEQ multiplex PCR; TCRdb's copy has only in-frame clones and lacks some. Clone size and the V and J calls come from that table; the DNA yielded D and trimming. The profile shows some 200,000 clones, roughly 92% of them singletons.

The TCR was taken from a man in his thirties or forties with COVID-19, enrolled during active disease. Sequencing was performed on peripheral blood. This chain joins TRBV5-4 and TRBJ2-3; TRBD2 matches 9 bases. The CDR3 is CASSSSGITDTQYF. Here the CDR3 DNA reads TGTGCCAGCAGCTCTAGCGGGATTACAGATACGCAGTATTTT.